This entry is about one T cell receptor beta chain. Clones were sequenced by immunoSEQ multiplex PCR, and TCRdb holds only the in-frame ones, with some missing. The table lists more than 70,000 clones, just under 90% of them singletons, with 1.6% in the top ten. This entry is derived from a study of T cells after somatic rescue of genetic block. V lost 1 base to trimming and J lost 2 bases, with 27 bases between them. CDR3 length: 20 residues. CDR1 is SGHNT and CDR2 is YENEEA in the germline V gene. The receptor was isolated from a woman aged 18-30 years. The sample was peripheral blood mononuclear cells (PBMCs). J is TRBJ2-7 and V is TRBV11-3, with a tentative D call TRBD2 (9 bases). CDR3 nucleotides: TGTGCCAGCAGCTTAGGCTGGGCAGGGGGCGGAGTAGCGGGAGCCTACGAGCAGTACTTC. Residues: CASSLGWAGGGVAGAYEQYF.